This entry lists 13 T cell receptor beta chains sequenced from one sample in a study of blood T cells in healthy people across ages. Through a sample-barcoded 5' primer and a J-beta primer mix, a second PCR was run for 7 to 11 cycles. TCRdb called the 5' RACE reads again in MiXCR, with one record for every CDR3 protein. The table has 1.6 million or so distinct CDR3 sequences, 30% to 40% seen once; the top ten hold 11%. Sequencing was carried out using blood. These receptors came from a woman aged 30 to 39 in good health.

V and J are TRBV6-1 and TRBJ1-1, with D tentatively TRBD1 (6 bases). V gave up 6 bases and J gave up 11 bases, with 13 bases separating them. The germline gives CDR1 MNHNS, CDR2 SASEGT. The CDR3 sequence is 11 residues long. CDR3 in DNA: TGTGCCAGCAGGACTAAAGACAGGGCTTTCTTT. Amino acids: CASRTKDRAFF.

This clonotype was recorded a few times. V usage is TRBV2 and J usage is TRBJ2-1; 10 bases line up with TRBD2. The CDR3 is 15 amino acids. Looked up from germline, CDR1 is SNHLY and CDR2 is FYNNEI. V gave up 4 bases and J gave up 5 bases; unmatched junction bases: 5. In DNA, the CDR3 is TGTGCCAGCAGTGGCACTAGCGGGGTAAACAATGAGCAGTTCTTC. Protein sequence: CASSGTSGVNNEQFF.

This sequence joins TRBV27 and TRBJ1-4; weak D call: TRBD1 (5 bases). The length of the CDR3 is 15 residues. Germline CDR1 is MNHEY and CDR2 is SMNVEV (reference sequence). Trimming shortened V by 4 bases and J by 3 bases, and 12 bases separated the two germline ends. In nucleotides, the CDR3 is TGTGCCAGCAGTTCATTAGGGGATTCTAATGAAAAACTGTTTTTT. Translation gives CASSSLGDSNEKLFF.

The V gene is TRBV3-1, the J gene TRBJ2-7, with a tentative D call TRBD1 (6 bases). Germline CDR1 is LGHDT and CDR2 is YNNKEL (reference sequence). This CDR3 has 15 residues. The V gene lost 4 bases and the J gene lost 1 base, with 14 bases spanning the gap. The CDR3 DNA reads TGTGCCAGCAGCCCAGGGGCTAAAACATCCTACGAGCAGTACTTC. Translating gives CASSPGAKTSYEQYF.

This clonotype has a handful of counts. The genes are TRBV2 and TRBJ2-7, with TRBD1 matching over 10 bases. CDR1 and CDR2 from the germline V gene are SNHLY and FYNNEI. Trimming at V came to 8 bases and at J to 3 bases, leaving 10 bases not matched to a gene. The length of the CDR3 is 15 residues. The CDR3 spells CASPIWGQGYYEQYF. CDR3 DNA: TGTGCCAGCCCTATATGGGGACAGGGGTACTACGAGCAGTACTTC.

Ten or more counts support this clonotype. The chain employs TRBV6-1 and TRBJ1-2, with D unresolved. The CDR3 totals 12 residues. V was trimmed by 6 bases and J by 2 bases, leaving 7 bases between them. The V gene's germline CDR1 is MNHNS and CDR2 SASEGT. The CDR3 sequence: CASSDGNYGYTF. The DNA for the CDR3 is TGTGCCAGCAGCGATGGGAACTATGGCTACACCTTC.

The chain recombines TRBV5-5 with TRBJ1-5, with 12 bases aligning to TRBD1. V lost 4 bases and J lost 7; bases outside the gene matches: 6. Looked up from germline, CDR1 is SGHKS and CDR2 is YYEKEE (reference sequence). CDR3 length: 15 residues. CDR3 protein: CASSPRGQGAQPQHF. The CDR3 nucleotides are TGTGCCAGCAGCCCAAGGGGACAGGGGGCCCAGCCCCAGCATTTT.

V and J are TRBV20-1 and TRBJ2-3; D gene unclear. V was shortened by 0 bases and J by 3 bases, with 16 bases between the two germline ends. From germline, CDR1 is DFQATT and CDR2 SNEGSKA (reference sequence). The CDR3 contains 16 residues. CDR3 sequence: CSARDSPSIGTDTQYF. The CDR3 nucleotides read TGCAGTGCTAGAGATAGCCCCAGCATAGGGACAGATACGCAGTATTTT.

This clonotype has just a few counts. The CDR3 DNA sequence: TGTGCCAGCAGCTACCAGGGACATCAACCCTACGAGCAGTACTTC. It encodes CASSYQGHQPYEQYF. The chain carries TRBV7-2 and TRBJ2-7, with TRBD1 as a possible D gene (6 bases). Germline V gene lookup returns CDR1 SGHTA and CDR2 FQGNSA. The CDR3 is made up of 15 amino acids. The V and J ends lost 4 bases and 2 bases respectively, with 15 bases between them.

V and J are TRBV24-1 and TRBJ2-1, with TRBD2 identical over 8 bases. Germline trimming cut 1 base from V and 7 bases from J; bases unmatched to any gene: 8. The germline V gene encodes CDR1 KGHDR and CDR2 SFDVKD. This CDR3 has 16 amino acids. As DNA, the CDR3 is TGTGCCACCAGTGATTTTCCGGGACTAGAGAGGAATGAGCAGTTCTTC. As protein: CATSDFPGLERNEQFF.

This clonotype showed up just a few times. This rearrangement joins TRBV7-7 to TRBJ2-5; D is possibly TRBD1 or TRBD2 (5 bases each). From germline, CDR1 is SSHAT and CDR2 FNYEAQ (reference sequence). Trimming took off 5 bases at V and 2 bases at J, with 15 bases between the two ends. CDR3 length: 15 amino acids. The CDR3 DNA sequence: TGTGCCAGCAGCCCTGGGGCTAGCCGTCAAGAGACCCAGTACTTC. Translating gives CASSPGASRQETQYF.

V is TRBV11-2 and J is TRBJ2-3, with 11 bases lining up with TRBD2. V was pared by 2 bases and J by 5 bases, with 6 bases of the junction left unmatched. The CDR3 is 16 amino acids. Germline V gene sequence: CDR1 SGHAT, CDR2 FQNNGV. CDR3 DNA sequence: TGTGCCAGCAGCTTAATAGCGGGGGGGCGGGAAGATACGCAGTATTTT. Translating it yields CASSLIAGGREDTQYF.

The gene calls are TRBV7-2 and TRBJ2-5; tentatively, D is TRBD2 (6 bases). V was clipped by 5 bases and J by 13 bases, with 17 bases between them. The germline CDR1 and CDR2 sequences are SGHTA and FQGNSA. The CDR3 loop spans 12 amino acids. The CDR3 loop is CASSRLWDWAYF. As DNA, the CDR3 is TGTGCCAGCAGCAGATTGTGGGACTGGGCGTACTTC.